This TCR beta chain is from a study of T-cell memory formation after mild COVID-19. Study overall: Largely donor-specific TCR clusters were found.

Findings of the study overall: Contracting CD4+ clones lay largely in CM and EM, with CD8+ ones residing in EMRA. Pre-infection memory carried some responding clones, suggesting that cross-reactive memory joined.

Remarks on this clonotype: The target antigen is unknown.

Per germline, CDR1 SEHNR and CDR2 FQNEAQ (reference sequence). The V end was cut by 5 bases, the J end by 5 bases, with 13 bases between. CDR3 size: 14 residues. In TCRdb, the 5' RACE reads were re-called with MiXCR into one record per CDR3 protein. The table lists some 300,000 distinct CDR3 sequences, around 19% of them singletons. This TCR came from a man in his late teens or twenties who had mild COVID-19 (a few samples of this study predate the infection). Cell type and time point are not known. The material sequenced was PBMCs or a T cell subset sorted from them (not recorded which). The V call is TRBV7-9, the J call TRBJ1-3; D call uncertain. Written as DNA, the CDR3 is TGTGCCAGCAGCCCTCCTACGGATCGAAACACCATATATTTT. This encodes CASSPPTDRNTIYF. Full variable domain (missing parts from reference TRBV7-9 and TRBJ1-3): DTGVSQNPRHKITKRGQNVTFRCDPISEHNRLYWYRQTLGQGPEFLTYFQNEAQLEKSRLLSDRFSAERPKGSFSTLEIQRTEQGDSAMYLCASSPPTDRNTIYFGEGSWLTVV.